Listed below are T cell receptor beta chains from one sample, sequenced in a study of shared clonotypes between healthy human individuals. The repertoire was sequenced with immunoSEQ multiplex PCR; TCRdb's copy has only in-frame clones and lacks some. Of about 1,800,000 clones in the sample, about 95% were seen once. The sequenced material came from naive CD8+ T cells sorted from blood. All receptors derive from a young man in good health. Both conserved end residues are part of each CDR3. Each record gives: D gene, J gene, clone size, V gene, CDR3 protein, CDR3 DNA. The D gene is left open where the match is weak. Size is omitted from some rows. Given values are once, few, many or a class for expanded clones.

>.|TRBJ2-5|.|TRBV6-5
CASSPSWETQYF
TGTGCCAGCAGCCCCTCTTGGGAGACCCAGTACTTC
>.|TRBJ1-1|.|TRBV30
CAWNQGRGGEAFF
TGTGCCTGGAACCAGGGTCGGGGGGGTGAAGCTTTCTTT
>TRBD1|TRBJ1-5|.|TRBV28
CASNPEGQGNQPQHF
TGTGCCAGCAATCCCGAAGGACAGGGAAATCAGCCCCAGCATTTT
>.|TRBJ2-1|.|TRBV29-1
CSVEDLGGRLPYNEQFF
TGCAGCGTTGAAGATTTAGGCGGTCGTCTACCTTACAATGAGCAGTTCTTC
>.|TRBJ2-6|.|TRBV30
CAWWGGPSISGANVLTF
TGTGCCTGGTGGGGGGGCCCTAGTATCTCTGGGGCCAACGTCCTGACTTTC
>TRBD2|TRBJ2-3|.|TRBV28
CASSFGTSGSTDTQYF
TGTGCCAGCAGTTTTGGGACTAGCGGTAGCACAGATACGCAGTATTTT
>.|TRBJ1-5|.|TRBV15
CATSRDRVPSQPQHF
TGTGCCACCAGCAGAGATAGGGTCCCCAGTCAGCCCCAGCATTTT
>.|TRBJ2-5|.|TRBV9
CASSVWTSQETQYF
TGTGCCAGCAGCGTCTGGACATCCCAAGAGACCCAGTACTTC
>TRBD2|TRBJ2-2|.|TRBV6-5
CASSYPSGGATGELFF
TGTGCCAGCAGTTACCCCAGCGGGGGAGCTACCGGGGAGCTGTTTTTT
>.|TRBJ1-2|.|TRBV30
CAWSEQGSGYTF
TGTGCCTGGAGTGAACAGGGTAGCGGCTACACCTTC
>.|TRBJ2-7|.|TRBV7-8
CASSLGVGYEQYF
TGTGCCAGCAGCTTAGGCGTCGGTTACGAGCAGTACTTC
>.|TRBJ1-2|.|TRBV9
CASSVVREANYGYTF
TGTGCCAGCAGCGTAGTGAGGGAAGCTAACTATGGCTACACCTTC
>.|TRBJ1-5|.|TRBV21-1
CASSPEEGKRGGNQPQHF
TGTGCCAGCAGCCCCGAGGAGGGTAAGCGGGGAGGCAATCAGCCCCAGCATTTT
>.|TRBJ2-3|.|TRBV21-1
CASSIETPNSTDTQYF
TGTGCCAGCAGCATCGAAACCCCAAATAGCACAGATACGCAGTATTTT
>TRBD2|TRBJ2-3|.|TRBV11-2
CASSSGTSGGITDTQYF
TGTGCCAGCAGCAGTGGGACTAGCGGGGGGATCACAGATACGCAGTATTTT
>TRBD2|TRBJ2-1|.|TRBV9
CASSVAAGAYNEQFF
TGTGCCAGCAGCGTCGCAGCGGGAGCCTACAATGAGCAGTTCTTC
>TRBD1|TRBJ2-7|.|TRBV4-1
CASSPPTGTYEQYF
TGCGCCAGCAGCCCCCCGACAGGGACCTACGAGCAGTACTTC
>.|TRBJ1-5|.|TRBV21-1
CASSKGRQGAYQPQHF
TGTGCCAGCAGCAAAGGGAGACAGGGGGCATATCAGCCCCAGCATTTT
>TRBD1|TRBJ2-7|.|TRBV29-1
CSVQGQGHEQYF
TGCAGCGTCCAAGGACAGGGCCACGAGCAGTACTTC
>TRBD1|TRBJ2-7|.|TRBV27
CASSLSAGTGEREQYF
TGTGCCAGCAGTTTATCGGCCGGGACAGGGGAGAGGGAGCAGTACTTC
>.|TRBJ2-5|.|TRBV29-1
CSVLQVDQETQYF
TGCAGCGTACTACAGGTAGACCAAGAGACCCAGTACTTC
>.|TRBJ2-1|.|TRBV10-3
CAISESTQSEQFF
TGTGCCATCAGTGAGTCGACACAGAGTGAGCAGTTCTTC
>TRBD2|TRBJ2-3|once|TRBV27
CASTERGADTQYF
TGTGCCAGCACGGAGCGGGGGGCAGATACGCAGTATTTT
>.|TRBJ2-6|.|TRBV27
CASSLVGPGANVLTF
TGTGCCAGCAGTTTAGTGGGACCTGGGGCCAACGTCCTGACTTTC
>.|TRBJ2-7|.|TRBV30
CAWSPDSPYEQYF
TGTGCCTGGAGTCCCGACTCCCCCTACGAGCAGTACTTC
>.|TRBJ2-3|.|TRBV10-3
CAISGADYTDTQYF
TGTGCCATCAGTGGTGCGGACTACACAGATACGCAGTATTTT
>.|TRBJ1-5|.|TRBV28
CASSLSGGNQPQHF
TGTGCCAGCAGTTTATCAGGGGGCAATCAGCCCCAGCATTTT
>.|TRBJ1-4|.|TRBV7-9
CASSLVHSLGEKLFF
TGTGCCAGCAGCTTAGTCCACAGTTTGGGGGAAAAACTGTTTTTT
>.|TRBJ1-5|.|TRBV27
CASSYGPNQPQHF
TGTGCCAGCAGTTATGGACCGAATCAGCCCCAGCATTTT
>.|TRBJ1-5|.|TRBV7-9
CASSPRGVGVQPQHF
TGTGCCAGCAGCCCAAGGGGGGTAGGGGTTCAGCCCCAGCATTTT
>.|TRBJ2-1|.|TRBV11-2
CASRYLADSSYNEQFF
TGTGCCAGCAGGTACCTAGCGGACAGCTCCTACAATGAGCAGTTCTTC
>.|TRBJ1-1|.|TRBV7-9
CASSFGEGQTEAFF
TGTGCCAGCAGCTTTGGGGAAGGGCAGACTGAAGCTTTCTTT
>.|TRBJ1-5|.|TRBV6-6
CASSYSVQVGNQPQHF
TGTGCCAGCAGTTACTCGGTACAAGTAGGCAATCAGCCCCAGCATTTT
>TRBD1|TRBJ1-2|once|TRBV30
CAWSWAGGSLGYTF
TGTGCCTGGAGCTGGGCAGGGGGATCCCTTGGCTACACCTTC
>.|TRBJ2-3|.|TRBV4-3
CASSQDLEGPDTQYF
TGCGCCAGCAGCCAAGATCTTGAAGGCCCAGATACGCAGTATTTT
>TRBD1|TRBJ2-7|.|TRBV5-6
CASSPQGALDEQYF
TGTGCCAGCAGCCCGCAGGGGGCCCTTGACGAGCAGTACTTC
>.|TRBJ1-2|.|TRBV9
CASSVALSGTNYGYTF
TGTGCCAGCAGCGTAGCTCTCTCAGGAACTAACTATGGCTACACCTTC
>.|TRBJ2-7|.|TRBV10-2
CASSEGAGSSFYEQYF
TGCGCCAGCAGTGAGGGGGCGGGAAGCTCCTTCTACGAGCAGTACTTC
>.|TRBJ1-1|.|TRBV4-1
CASSQEGWSFYAEAFF
TGCGCCAGCAGCCAAGAAGGGTGGTCATTTTACGCCGAAGCTTTCTTT
>.|TRBJ2-7|.|TRBV7-8
CASSLEGGLSYEQYF
TGTGCCAGCAGCCTGGAGGGGGGCCTCTCCTACGAGCAGTACTTC
>TRBD2|TRBJ2-3|.|TRBV5-1
CASSFPPGLASWGTDTQYF
TGCGCCAGCAGCTTCCCCCCGGGACTAGCGTCGTGGGGCACAGATACGCAGTATTTT
>.|TRBJ1-4|.|TRBV7-9
CASSLAERGNEKLFF
TGTGCCAGCAGCTTAGCGGAAAGGGGGAACGAAAAACTGTTTTTT